This T cell receptor beta chain derives from a study of control samples from healthy donors and cancer patients. The table came from immunoSEQ multiplex PCR; TCRdb's copy has only in-frame clones and leaves some out. The sample carries fewer than 95,000 clones, roughly 91% recorded once. Trimming removed 2 bases at V and 4 bases at J, with 12 bases between. The CDR3 is made up of 15 amino acids. CDR1 and CDR2 from the germline V gene are SGHAT and FQNNGV. Sequencing used blood. This receptor was identified in a man aged 25-45 years in good health. The gene calls are TRBV11-2 and TRBJ2-1; the D call may be TRBD1 or TRBD2 (6 bases each). CDR3 sequence: CASSLIQGTYNEQFF. The CDR3 DNA reads TGTGCCAGCAGCTTAATCCAGGGGACTTACAATGAGCAGTTCTTC.